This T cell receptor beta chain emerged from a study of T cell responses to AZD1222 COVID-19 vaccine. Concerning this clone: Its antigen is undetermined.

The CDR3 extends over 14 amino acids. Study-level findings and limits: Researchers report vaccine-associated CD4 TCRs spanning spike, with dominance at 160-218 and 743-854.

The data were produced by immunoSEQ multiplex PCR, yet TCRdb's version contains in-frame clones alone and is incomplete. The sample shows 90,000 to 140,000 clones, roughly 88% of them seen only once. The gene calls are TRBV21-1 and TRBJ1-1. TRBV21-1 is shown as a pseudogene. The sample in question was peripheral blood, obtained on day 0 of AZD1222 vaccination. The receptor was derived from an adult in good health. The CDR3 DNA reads TGTGCCAGCAGCAAAGAACGGGGGAACACTGAAGCTTTCTTT. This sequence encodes CASSKERGNTEAFF.